The 23 T cell receptor beta chains reported below all come from one sample, sequenced in a study of cytomegalovirus exposure and HLA in healthy donors. The PCR made use of 60 Vbeta and 13 Jbeta primers. Repertoires were generated with immunoSEQ multiplex PCR, while TCRdb's copy carries only in-frame clones and drops some. Here the sample spans 150,000 to 200,000 clones, more than 60% being singletons. The sample comprised PBMCs. The receptors come from a woman aged 25 to 39 in good health and CMV-seronegative.

The chain joins TRBV7-8 to TRBJ2-7, with D hard to call. Germline V gene lookup returns CDR1 SGHVS and CDR2 FQNEAQ. This CDR3 is 13 amino acids long. Trimming shortened V by 2 bases and J by 4 bases, and 9 bases separated the two germline ends. The DNA of the CDR3 is TGTGCCAGCAGCTTAAACACGGGTTACGAGCAGTACTTC. This translates into CASSLNTGYEQYF.

The gene calls are TRBV2 and TRBJ1-2; D unclear. Germline CDR1 and CDR2: SNHLY and FYNNEI. Between the trimmed V and J ends, which lost 4 bases and 10 bases, there was a span of 16 bases. CDR3 length equals 13 residues. CDR3 in amino acids: CASSGGELWDYTF. In nucleotides, the CDR3 is TGTGCCAGCAGTGGGGGAGAGTTATGGGACTACACCTTC.

This clone was found once. The chain's CDR3 is CASSPSRTGTGGSPLHF. In DNA, the CDR3 is TGCGCCAGCAGCCCAAGTCGAACCGGGACAGGCGGTTCACCCCTCCACTTT. The chain recombines TRBV5-1 with TRBJ1-6; 8 nucleotides align to TRBD1. The V gene end was trimmed by 4 bases and the J gene end by 9 bases; junction bases not matched to a gene: 15. Germline V gives CDR1 SGHRS, CDR2 YFSETQ. The CDR3 runs 17 residues. Based on the CDR3 plus reference TRBV5-1 and TRBJ1-6, the full variable domain is KAGVTQTPRYLIKTRGQQVTLSCSPISGHRSVSWYQQTPGQGLQFLFEYFSETQRNKGNFPGRFSGRQFSNSRSEMNVSTLELGDSALYLCASSPSRTGTGGSPLHFGNGTRLTVT.

The chain employs TRBV5-1 and TRBJ2-3; TRBD2 agrees at 8 bases. This CDR3 comprises 14 residues. Germline loops: CDR1 SGHRS, CDR2 YFSETQ. J was trimmed by 2 bases and V by 2 bases; bases with no gene match: 1. The CDR3 loop is CASSLLADTDTQYF. Here the CDR3 DNA reads TGCGCCAGCAGCTTACTAGCGGACACAGATACGCAGTATTTT.

This sequence joins TRBV5-1 and TRBJ2-7; D is unresolved. The ends were cut back, 4 bases at V and 12 bases at J, with 17 bases in the middle. Per germline, CDR1 SGHRS and CDR2 YFSETQ. The CDR3 sequence is 12 residues long. CDR3 sequence reads: CASSLTLGLLYF. The CDR3 DNA is TGCGCCAGCAGCCTCACCCTTGGGCTGCTGTACTTC.

The rearrangement joins TRBV5-1 to TRBJ1-3; 7 bases fit TRBD1. Germline trimming cut 0 bases from V and 0 bases from J; bases unmatched to any gene: 6. There are 17 residues in the CDR3. Germline CDR1 reads SGHRS; CDR2 reads YFSETQ. CDR3 DNA: TGCGCCAGCAGCTTGGATGGACAGGCCTCCTCTGGAAACACCATATATTTT. Its translation is CASSLDGQASSGNTIYF.

For the CDR3, the DNA is TGTGCCAGTAGTCCCTCCCGGAGGGTGGTGGAGGAGCAGTACTTC. Its translation is CASSPSRRVVEEQYF. This rearrangement joins TRBV19 to TRBJ2-7; the D gene is possibly TRBD2 (6 bases). Germline V gene lookup returns CDR1 LNHDA and CDR2 SQIVND (reference sequence). The CDR3 totals 15 residues. Trimming pared 5 bases from V and 7 bases from J, leaving 21 bases between.

This chain uses TRBV2 with TRBJ1-1; D is unresolved. Germline V gene sequence: CDR1 SNHLY, CDR2 FYNNEI. Deletions cut 9 bases from V and 1 base from J, with 15 bases between. This CDR3 spans 14 amino acids. This CDR3 reads CAREREAWNTEAFF. The CDR3 nucleotides are TGTGCCAGGGAGAGAGAGGCTTGGAACACTGAAGCTTTCTTT.

This chain uses TRBV5-1 with TRBJ1-2, with D hard to call. V was pared by 4 bases and J by 5 bases, with 12 bases between. This CDR3 spans 13 amino acids. The germline V gene encodes CDR1 SGHRS and CDR2 YFSETQ. The CDR3 region has the DNA TGCGCCAGCAGCCCTGCCGACAAGTATGGCTACACCTTC. Its protein is CASSPADKYGYTF.

The chain is built from TRBV7-9 and TRBJ2-4; 8 bases fit TRBD1. Trimming took 5 bases from V and 6 from J; bases not matched to a gene: 6. Germline CDR1 and CDR2: SEHNR and FQNEAQ (reference sequence). This CDR3 has 14 residues. The CDR3 coding sequence is TGTGCCAGCAGCCAACAGGGGGTAGGAAACATTCAGTACTTC. Its protein is CASSQQGVGNIQYF.

This chain links TRBV6-6 with TRBJ1-1; D gene ambiguous. Trimming removed 7 bases from V and 1 base from J, with 19 bases in between. The CDR3 has 16 amino acids. Germline V gene data show CDR1 as MNHNY and CDR2 as SVGAGI (reference sequence). The CDR3 nucleotides read TGTGCCAGCAAGCCTCTCGGGGTCCCTAAGAACACTGAAGCTTTCTTT. As protein: CASKPLGVPKNTEAFF.

The chain combines TRBV7-9 with TRBJ2-1, with D possibly matching TRBD2 (5 bases). This CDR3 has 17 amino acids. The germline V and J ends were trimmed by 0 bases and 1 base, with 13 bases remaining between them. Per the germline V gene, CDR1 is SEHNR and CDR2 is FQNEAQ (reference sequence). CDR3: CASSLAMAWRSYNEQFF. The CDR3 DNA reads as TGTGCCAGCAGCTTAGCCATGGCGTGGAGGTCCTACAATGAGCAGTTCTTC.

The J gene is TRBJ1-1, the V gene TRBV19; TRBD1 matches 7 bases. V lost 7 bases and J lost 1; bases outside the gene matches: 12. The CDR3 runs to 16 residues. Looked up from germline, CDR1 is LNHDA and CDR2 is SQIVND (reference sequence). The CDR3 nucleotides are TGTGCCAGTATCGAGGGGGCAGGCCGAGCGAACACTGAAGCTTTCTTT. Protein sequence: CASIEGAGRANTEAFF.

V and J are TRBV7-9 and TRBJ2-5, with TRBD1 matching over 7 bases. Trimming removed 5 bases from V and 2 bases from J; junction bases left unmatched: 8. Germline V CDR1 and CDR2: SEHNR, FQNEAQ (reference sequence). CDR3 length: 15 residues. The CDR3 nucleotides are TGTGCCAGCAGCCCTAGGGGGACAGAGCAAGAGACCCAGTACTTC. It encodes CASSPRGTEQETQYF.

The J gene is TRBJ1-2, the V gene TRBV5-6; D unresolved. CDR3 size: 14 residues. V was shortened by 0 bases and J by 3 bases, with 9 bases between the two germline ends. Germline V CDR1 and CDR2: SGHDT, YYEEEE. The CDR3 DNA reads TGTGCCAGCAGCTTGGACAGATTAGACTATGGCTACACCTTC. Translated, it gives CASSLDRLDYGYTF.

This chain joins TRBV4-2 and TRBJ2-3; the D gene is possibly TRBD2 (5 bases). CDR3 size: 15 residues. Germline CDR1 reads LGHNA; CDR2 reads YNFKEQ. Trimming took 0 bases from V and 1 from J, leaving 8 bases between them. CDR3 in amino acids: CASSQDGAGTDTQYF. For the CDR3, the DNA is TGTGCCAGCAGCCAAGACGGAGCGGGCACAGATACGCAGTATTTT.

This chain connects TRBV4-1 to TRBJ2-1, with 8 bases lining up with TRBD1. The CDR3 is 13 amino acids. V was pared by 3 bases and J by 5 bases, with 0 bases of the junction left unmatched. The germline gives CDR1 MGHRA, CDR2 YSYEKL. The CDR3 DNA sequence: TGCGCCAGCAGCCAGGACAGGGACAATGAGCAGTTCTTC. Protein sequence: CASSQDRDNEQFF.

This clone is a singleton in its sample. One end of the junction is discordant with germline, which a read error may explain. The rearrangement links TRBV11-3 to TRBJ2-2, with D possibly being TRBD1 (6 bases). This CDR3 contains 14 residues. Germline V gives CDR1 SGHNT, CDR2 YENEEA. As DNA, the CDR3 is TGTGCCAGCAGCTTTTCAGGGGACACTGGGGAGCTGTTTTTT. Protein sequence: CASSFSGDTGELFF.

V is TRBV10-2 and J is TRBJ1-1; a weak D match, TRBD1 (6 bases). Per the germline V gene, CDR1 is WSHSY and CDR2 is SAAADI. V lost 1 base to trimming and J lost 10 bases, with 10 bases between them. The CDR3 spans 12 residues. The CDR3 coding sequence is TGCGCCAGCAGTGAGTTCGGGACACTAGCTTTCTTT. It codes for CASSEFGTLAFF.

The chain recombines TRBV6-1 with TRBJ2-1, with D maybe TRBD2 (6 bases). Germline V CDR1 and CDR2: MNHNS, SASEGT. Trimming shortened V by 2 bases and J by 3 bases, and 14 bases separated the two germline ends. CDR3 size: 16 residues. CDR3 amino acids: CASSEIGFSGYNEQFF. The CDR3 coding sequence is TGTGCCAGCAGTGAAATCGGGTTTAGCGGCTACAATGAGCAGTTCTTC.

The chain has TRBV19 and TRBJ1-1; the D gene is possibly TRBD1 (5 bases). Looked up from germline, CDR1 is LNHDA and CDR2 is SQIVND (reference sequence). The V gene lost 3 bases and the J gene lost 7 bases, with 15 bases spanning the gap. This CDR3 is built from 14 residues. CDR3 nucleotides: TGTGCCAGTAGTATTGCCAGGGTTAACCATGAAGCTTTCTTT. It encodes CASSIARVNHEAFF.

In DNA form, the CDR3 reads TGTGCCAGCAGCCGACCCAGTGTAGCCTTGACAGATACGCAGTATTTT. It codes for CASSRPSVALTDTQYF. The V gene is TRBV14, the J gene TRBJ2-3, with D unresolved. CDR1 is SGHDN and CDR2 is FVKESK in the germline V gene. Between the trimmed V and J ends, which lost 4 bases and 3 bases, there was a span of 17 bases. The CDR3 runs 16 residues. The complete variable domain, with remaining parts taken from reference TRBV14 and TRBJ2-3, reads EAGVTQFPSHSVIEKGQTVTLRCDPISGHDNLYWYRRVMGKEIKFLLHFVKESKQDESGMPNNRFLAERTGGTYSTLKVQPAELEDSGVYFCASSRPSVALTDTQYFGPGTRLTVL.

The chain joins TRBV7-3 to TRBJ1-1; D ambiguous. Germline lookup yields CDR1 SGHTA and CDR2 FQGTGA. The V end lost 2 bases, the J end lost 7 bases, and 23 bases lay between the germline ends. This CDR3 has 17 amino acids. Here the CDR3 DNA reads TGTGCCAGCAGCTTACGCGGGTCCTCCCAAGGACCCTATGAAGCTTTCTTT. Translated, it gives CASSLRGSSQGPYEAFF.